This T cell receptor beta chain derives from a study of cytomegalovirus exposure and HLA in healthy donors. The germline CDR1 and CDR2 sequences are SGDLS and YYNGEE. This CDR3 is built from 16 residues. Trimming cost V 0 bases and J 2 bases, with 14 bases left between them. The study's findings and limits: A later analysis reportedly found fewer N-insertions in an Asian-associated ancestry cluster than the roughly 670-donor mean. For presence/absence analyses, sequencing depth was assumed to be roughly uniform across donors.

It was with 60 Vbeta and 13 Jbeta primers that the PCR ran. TCRdb's table, derived via immunoSEQ multiplex PCR, lists solely in-frame clones and lacks some. The sample carries 100,000 to 140,000 clones, around 77% recorded once. A word on this clone: Its antigen is still unknown.

Material: PBMCs. The chain combines TRBV9 with TRBJ2-5, with a possible D match to TRBD2 (5 bases). The clonotype comes from a male donor in good health and CMV-seronegative. The chain's CDR3 is CASSVGSGSLQETQYF. CDR3 coding DNA: TGTGCCAGCAGCGTAGGGTCTGGGAGTCTTCAAGAGACCCAGTACTTC.